Below, 28 T cell receptor beta chains from the same sample are listed, as sequenced in a study of T-cell reconstitution after alpha-beta-depleted transplantation in children. Preparing the TCRbeta library involved the use of unique molecular identifiers. TCRdb itself ran the PCR reads through MiXCR, one entry per CDR3 protein. Among some 830,000 distinct CDR3 sequences, 16% were seen once, and the ten largest hold roughly 5%. Sample: PBMCs, mostly from graft donor cells, taken 360 days after TCRalphabeta/CD19-depleted stem cell transplant. All receptors come from a male patient between 10 and 17 years old who had a stem cell transplant for acute lymphoblastic leukemia, so the T cells may come from the graft donor.

V and J are TRBV2 and TRBJ2-1; D gene unclear. CDR1 and CDR2 (germline): SNHLY, FYNNEI. The CDR3 extends over 13 amino acids. V shed 3 bases and J shed 5 bases, with 8 bases lying between them. The CDR3 coding sequence is TGTGCCAGCAGTGATCCGGACGACAATGAGCAGTTCTTC. Encoded protein: CASSDPDDNEQFF.

In its sample, this clonotype was seen many times. This chain's CDR3 is CASTEGSGRAAYNEQFF. CDR3 bases: TGCGCCAGCACAGAGGGTAGCGGGAGGGCCGCGTACAATGAGCAGTTCTTC. V usage is TRBV10-2 and J usage is TRBJ2-1; 11 nucleotides align to TRBD2. The junction had 12 bases not matched to a gene; V was cut back by 7 bases and J by 4 bases. Germline loops: CDR1 WSHSY, CDR2 SAAADI. The CDR3 is 17 residues long.

The chain has TRBV7-3 and TRBJ1-2, with 8 bases identical to TRBD1. The junction had 18 bases not matched to a gene; V was cut back by 1 base and J by 8 bases. This CDR3 has 18 residues. CDR1 and CDR2 (germline): SGHTA, FQGTGA. Written as DNA, the CDR3 is TGTGCCAGCAGCTTAATGCCCCTCCAATCTGGACAGGGATGGGGCTACACCTTC. This codes for CASSLMPLQSGQGWGYTF.

The chain couples TRBV27 to TRBJ2-7; D remains ambiguous. The CDR3 covers 12 residues. Germline CDR1 reads MNHEY; CDR2 reads SMNVEV (reference sequence). V lost 7 bases, J lost 3 bases, and 10 bases lay in between. CDR3 in DNA: TGTGCCAGCACTGACCAAAGCTACGAGCAGTACTTC. Amino acids: CASTDQSYEQYF.

The chain joins TRBV5-1 to TRBJ2-3; weak D call: TRBD2 (6 bases). The CDR3 covers 14 residues. V lost 7 bases and J lost 6, with 18 bases in between. Germline loops: CDR1 SGHRS, CDR2 YFSETQ. Here the CDR3 DNA reads TGCGCCAGCGCTCTAGCGAGAGGGTGGGATACGCAGTATTTT. Amino acid sequence: CASALARGWDTQYF.

This clonotype was seen a handful of times. The genes are TRBV7-9 and TRBJ1-2; 9 nucleotides align to TRBD1. This CDR3 has 14 residues. Germline CDR1 SEHNR, CDR2 FQNEAQ (reference sequence). With V trimmed by 3 bases and J by 6 bases, 5 bases remained unmatched. The CDR3 loop is CASSFGQGPHGYTF. In DNA, the CDR3 is TGTGCCAGCAGCTTTGGACAGGGGCCTCATGGCTACACCTTC.

The CDR3 DNA reads as TGCAGCGTCCTTTTTAGCTCCTACGAGCAGTACTTC. It is translated as CSVLFSSYEQYF. This chain joins TRBV29-1 and TRBJ2-7, with D unresolved. V was shortened by 6 bases and J by 0 bases, with 9 bases between the two germline ends. In germline, CDR1 is SQVTM, CDR2 ANQGSEA. CDR3 length equals 12 residues.

The sample holds a few counts of this clonotype. The CDR3 here is CAISEGDRQASYEQYF. For the CDR3, the DNA is TGTGCCATCAGTGAGGGGGACCGCCAAGCGTCCTACGAGCAGTACTTC. V usage is TRBV10-3 and J usage is TRBJ2-7; D tentatively fits TRBD1 or TRBD2 (5 bases each). This CDR3 has 16 amino acids. V was trimmed by 2 bases and J by 1 base, leaving 15 bases between them. Germline values: CDR1 ENHRY, CDR2 SYGVKD.

The gene calls are TRBV4-1 and TRBJ1-6; D may be TRBD1 (5 bases). Per the germline V gene, CDR1 is MGHRA and CDR2 is YSYEKL. V was trimmed by 7 bases and J by 11 bases, leaving 27 bases between them. This CDR3 contains 17 residues. CDR3 protein: CASIESGGRELRTPLHF. DNA for the CDR3: TGCGCCAGCATCGAATCGGGGGGACGAGAATTAAGGACACCCCTCCACTTT.

This chain joins TRBV4-1 and TRBJ1-1, with D possibly TRBD1 on 6 matching bases. This CDR3 is built from 16 residues. The V end was cut by 5 bases, the J end by 3 bases, with 19 bases between. The germline V gene has CDR1 MGHRA and CDR2 YSYEKL. The CDR3 here is CASSSTAGAFDTEAFF. The CDR3 DNA reads TGCGCCAGCAGCTCGACCGCAGGGGCCTTTGACACTGAAGCTTTCTTT.

V and J are TRBV7-9 and TRBJ2-5; D may be TRBD2 (6 bases). Deletions cut 5 bases from V and 5 bases from J, with 18 bases between. Germline V gene sequence: CDR1 SEHNR, CDR2 FQNEAQ (reference sequence). The CDR3 is 15 amino acids. CDR3 protein: CASSPWGGTRETQYF. CDR3 DNA sequence: TGTGCCAGCAGCCCATGGGGAGGAACGAGGGAGACCCAGTACTTC.

V usage is TRBV5-8 and J usage is TRBJ2-1, with 10 bases matching TRBD1. The CDR3 totals 16 residues. The germline gives CDR1 SGHTS, CDR2 YDEGEE. The V and J ends lost 1 base and 3 bases, in that order; junction bases with no gene match: 4. CDR3 region: CASSLIDRGLYNEQFF. CDR3 sequence (DNA): TGTGCCAGCAGCTTGATAGACAGGGGGCTCTACAATGAGCAGTTCTTC. Combining the CDR3 with reference TRBV5-8 and TRBJ2-1 gives the whole variable domain EAGVTQSPTHLIKTRGQQATLRCSPISGHTSVYWYQQALGLGLQFLLWYDEGEERNRGNFPPRFSGRQFPNYSSELNVNALELEDSALYLCASSLIDRGLYNEQFFGPGTRLTVL.

Only a few counts were recorded for this clonotype. This chain joins TRBV29-1 and TRBJ2-2, with 8 bases lining up with TRBD1. Germline V gene data show CDR1 as SQVTM and CDR2 as ANQGSEA. Trimming took 4 bases from V and 4 from J; bases not matched to a gene: 5. The CDR3 covers 14 residues. This CDR3 reads CSVAGTGLTGELFF. DNA for the CDR3: TGCAGCGTTGCCGGGACAGGCCTCACCGGGGAGCTGTTTTTT.

In this sample, this clonotype turned up a few times. The chain uses TRBV2 and TRBJ2-2, with 8 bases matching TRBD2. The CDR3 covers 18 residues. Germline V lookup: CDR1 SNHLY, CDR2 FYNNEI. Trimming removed 0 bases from V and 1 base from J; junction bases left unmatched: 7. The CDR3 spells CASSEAKVAGKNTGELFF. The CDR3 DNA reads as TGTGCCAGCAGTGAAGCGAAGGTAGCGGGGAAGAACACCGGGGAGCTGTTTTTT.

The V gene is TRBV4-1, the J gene TRBJ1-1; D might be TRBD1 (5 bases). The CDR3 runs 14 residues. Trimming stripped 2 bases from V and 5 bases from J, with 12 bases between. Germline values: CDR1 MGHRA, CDR2 YSYEKL. In DNA form, the CDR3 reads TGCGCCAGCAGCCAACCGGGACGGAAGACTGAAGCTTTCTTT. This codes for CASSQPGRKTEAFF.

This sequence joins TRBV9 and TRBJ2-4; D remains unclear. V was clipped by 2 bases and J by 4 bases, with 13 bases between them. The CDR3 runs 15 residues. Germline V gene sequence: CDR1 SGDLS, CDR2 YYNGEE. The CDR3, as DNA: TGTGCCAGCAGCGTCGTCCCGATACTTAAAAACATTCAGTACTTC. Residues: CASSVVPILKNIQYF.

This chain links TRBV27 with TRBJ1-5; TRBD1 agrees at 7 bases. CDR1 is MNHEY and CDR2 is SMNVEV in the germline V gene (reference sequence). Losses at the gene ends were 2 bases for V and 4 bases for J; bases not matched to a gene: 5. The CDR3 consists of 15 residues. The chain's CDR3 is CASSLDRAKNQPQHF. The CDR3 bases are TGTGCCAGCAGTTTAGACAGGGCGAAAAATCAGCCCCAGCATTTT.

This clonotype has only a few counts. The genes are TRBV6-5 and TRBJ2-6; D unresolved. Germline V gene sequence: CDR1 MNHEY, CDR2 SVGAGI. The ends were cut back, 1 base at V and 1 base at J, with 8 bases in the middle. The CDR3 is 16 residues long. The CDR3 bases are TGTGCCAGCAGTTACTACGGCGGATCTGGGGCCAACGTCCTGACTTTC. Translating gives CASSYYGGSGANVLTF.

V is TRBV3-1 and J is TRBJ1-4, with 12 bases fitting TRBD1. V shed 4 bases, J shed 5 bases, and the junction held 5 bases outside the gene matches. The CDR3 consists of 16 residues. CDR1 and CDR2 (germline): LGHDT, YNNKEL (reference sequence). As DNA, the CDR3 is TGTGCCAGCAGCCCCTGGGACAGGGGGCTGAATGAAAAACTGTTTTTT. This encodes CASSPWDRGLNEKLFF.

V usage is TRBV5-1 and J usage is TRBJ2-1; 10 positions match TRBD2. Losses at the gene ends were 5 bases for V and 3 bases for J; bases not matched to a gene: 5. CDR3 length equals 15 residues. Germline lookup yields CDR1 SGHRS and CDR2 YFSETQ. The CDR3 sequence is CASRRVAGGYNEQFF. For the CDR3, the DNA is TGCGCCAGCAGGCGGGTAGCGGGAGGCTACAATGAGCAGTTCTTC.

The chain couples TRBV14 to TRBJ2-7; 10 nucleotides agree with TRBD1. Germline values: CDR1 SGHDN, CDR2 FVKESK. CDR3 length: 14 residues. V lost 4 bases and J lost 3; bases outside the gene matches: 3. The CDR3 reads CASSRRTGGYEQYF. In nucleotides, the CDR3 is TGTGCCAGCAGCCGCCGGACAGGGGGCTACGAGCAGTACTTC.

This chain connects TRBV4-2 to TRBJ2-5; D unclear. Trimming stripped 0 bases from V and 1 base from J, with 15 bases between. The CDR3 extends over 17 amino acids. Germline CDR1 reads LGHNA; CDR2 reads YNFKEQ. The DNA of the CDR3 is TGTGCCAGCAGCCAAGAATATAGGCGGTATTCCCAAGAGACCCAGTACTTC. Its protein product is CASSQEYRRYSQETQYF.

V usage is TRBV7-3 and J usage is TRBJ2-7, with D perhaps matching TRBD2 (6 bases). V was pared by 2 bases and J by 2 bases, with 13 bases between. From germline, CDR1 is SGHTA and CDR2 FQGTGA. The CDR3 length is 15 residues. In DNA form, the CDR3 reads TGTGCCAGCAGCTTACACGGGGGTTCAACCTACGAGCAGTACTTC. It translates to CASSLHGGSTYEQYF.

CDR3: CASSPLGERYNEQFF. CDR3 sequence (DNA): TGCGCCAGCAGCCCCCTGGGAGAACGGTACAATGAGCAGTTCTTC. The genes are TRBV4-1 and TRBJ2-1; weak D call: TRBD2 (5 bases). The CDR3 length is 15 residues. V was trimmed by 4 bases and J by 4 bases, leaving 14 bases between them. The germline CDR1 and CDR2 sequences are MGHRA and YSYEKL.

The rearrangement joins TRBV5-1 to TRBJ1-4, with D tentatively TRBD1 (5 bases). V gave up 4 bases and J gave up 7 bases, with 14 bases separating them. Germline-derived CDR1 and CDR2 are SGHRS and YFSETQ. This CDR3 is 14 amino acids long. CDR3 amino acids: CASSPSTGGEKLFF. Written as DNA, the CDR3 is TGCGCCAGCAGCCCTTCCACAGGCGGTGAAAAACTGTTTTTT.

This clonotype was found many times. This chain links TRBV5-1 with TRBJ2-2, with 7 positions matching TRBD2. The CDR3 runs to 16 residues. V shed 0 bases, J shed 4 bases, and the junction held 6 bases outside the gene matches. Germline V gene sequence: CDR1 SGHRS, CDR2 YFSETQ. DNA of the CDR3: TGCGCCAGCAGCTTGGCCTCTAGCGGCTCCACCGGGGAGCTGTTTTTT. Amino acids: CASSLASSGSTGELFF.

The table lists this clonotype with a few counts. The chain couples TRBV27 to TRBJ2-2; D gene unclear. CDR3 size: 14 residues. Trimming cost V 0 bases and J 5 bases, with 7 bases left between them. Germline V CDR1 and CDR2: MNHEY, SMNVEV (reference sequence). The CDR3 bases are TGTGCCAGCAGTTTATCCAAATCGACCGGGGAGCTGTTTTTT. It translates to CASSLSKSTGELFF.

The chain is built from TRBV5-1 and TRBJ2-1; no reliable D call. Germline V CDR1 and CDR2: SGHRS, YFSETQ. This CDR3 region has 14 residues. Trimming took off 2 bases at V and 3 bases at J, with 9 bases between the two ends. The CDR3 nucleotides read TGCGCCAGCAGCTTAGAGGAAGGCTACAATGAGCAGTTCTTC. Residues: CASSLEEGYNEQFF.